Sequencing of this T cell receptor (beta chain) was carried out in a study of post-analysis software for immune sequencing data. The authors incorporated unique molecular identifiers into the TCR beta cDNA libraries. Using its own MiXCR run on the PCR reads, TCRdb lists one record per CDR3 protein. The sample has around 500,000 distinct CDR3 sequences; 34% are singletons. Germline CDR1 SGHRS, CDR2 YFSETQ. The trim removed 3 bases at V and 6 bases at J, leaving 4 bases unmatched. The CDR3 length is 13 residues. This clonotype has more than one count but fewer than ten. Antigen: not known. Notes on the study in general: About five TRBV segments appeared more often in patients than in controls, and TRBV5-6, TRBV5-1 and TRBV20-1 were among these.

The material sequenced was blood. The rearrangement uses TRBV5-1 and TRBJ1-1, with 8 bases aligning to TRBD1. This TCR derives from a girl aged 2 to 17 with multiple sclerosis. Here the CDR3 reads CASSSEQGAEAFF. The CDR3 DNA reads TGCGCCAGCAGCTCCGAACAGGGGGCTGAAGCTTTCTTT.